Listed here are 29 T cell receptor beta chains from one sample, sequenced in a study of control samples from healthy donors and cancer patients. Assay: immunoSEQ multiplex PCR; the TCRdb copy retains only in-frame clones and omits some. Of over 100,000 clones listed, 92% are singletons. Source material: blood. The receptor set was obtained from a woman aged 45-65 years in good health.

This chain connects TRBV2 to TRBJ1-1; TRBD1 agrees at 9 bases. Germline CDR1 is SNHLY and CDR2 is FYNNEI. V shed 8 bases and J 1 base; nucleotides not matched to a gene: 14. There are 17 residues in the CDR3. Here the CDR3 reads CASRYYYRGPGNTEAFF. The CDR3, as DNA: TGTGCCAGCCGCTATTATTACAGGGGGCCGGGGAACACTGAAGCTTTCTTT.

This clone showed up just once. The V and J genes are TRBV7-9 and TRBJ2-2; D remains unclear. The germline V gene encodes CDR1 SEHNR and CDR2 FQNEAQ (reference sequence). This CDR3 contains 15 residues. Trimming took off 1 base at V and 9 bases at J, with 15 bases between the two ends. The CDR3 region is CASSLGAGTYRELFF. For the CDR3, the DNA is TGTGCCAGCAGCTTAGGCGCAGGAACCTATAGGGAGCTGTTTTTT.

The CDR3 loop reads CATTQGALNSPLHF. CDR3 DNA sequence: TGTGCCACTACACAGGGGGCCTTAAATTCACCCCTCCACTTT. The J gene is TRBJ1-6, the V gene TRBV6-5; 9 positions match TRBD1. V was clipped by 10 bases and J by 7 bases; unmatched bases: 8. The CDR3 consists of 14 residues. Germline CDR1 and CDR2: MNHEY and SVGAGI.

The rearrangement joins TRBV19 to TRBJ2-4, with D possibly matching TRBD1 (5 bases). V lost 5 bases, J lost 1 base, and 9 bases lay in between. This CDR3 has 14 residues. CDR1 and CDR2 (germline): LNHDA, SQIVND (reference sequence). The CDR3 reads CASSPGSAKNIQYF. The CDR3 DNA is TGTGCCAGTAGTCCAGGGTCGGCCAAAAACATTCAGTACTTC.

The chain is built from TRBV28 and TRBJ2-7; TRBD2 is a possible D gene (6 bases). The CDR3 loop spans 17 amino acids. The germline CDR1 and CDR2 sequences are MDHEN and SYDVKM. The V gene lost 4 bases and the J gene lost 1 base, with 20 bases spanning the gap. The CDR3 DNA follows: TGTGCCAGCAGTTCCCACGGGGGACCCCGAGCTTCCTACGAGCAGTACTTC. It encodes CASSSHGGPRASYEQYF.

This chain connects TRBV27 to TRBJ1-1, with no clear D. The CDR3 sequence is 14 residues long. Germline values: CDR1 MNHEY, CDR2 SMNVEV (reference sequence). V lost 4 bases to trimming and J lost 10 bases, with 19 bases between them. DNA for the CDR3: TGTGCCAGCAGTTCCGGACCATTCATTAGCGGAGCTTTCTTT. Translation gives CASSSGPFISGAFF.

V usage is TRBV5-1 and J usage is TRBJ1-6; no definite D call. Germline CDR1 SGHRS, CDR2 YFSETQ. Trimming took off 0 bases at V and 5 bases at J, with 0 bases between the two ends. There are 12 residues in the CDR3. The chain's CDR3 is CASSLDNSPLHF. CDR3 DNA: TGCGCCAGCAGCTTGGATAATTCACCCCTCCACTTT.

V and J are TRBV18 and TRBJ1-2; the match to TRBD1 covers 7 bases. CDR1 is KGHSH and CDR2 is LQKENI in the germline V gene. This CDR3 is 18 amino acids long. Trimming cost V 3 bases and J 0 bases; bases outside gene matches: 13. The chain's CDR3 is CASSPTAGTVSSNYGYTF. The DNA of the CDR3 is TGTGCCAGCTCACCGACCGCGGGGACAGTTTCTTCTAACTATGGCTACACCTTC.

V and J are TRBV4-1 and TRBJ2-2; D gene unclear. CDR3 length equals 14 residues. Germline V lookup: CDR1 MGHRA, CDR2 YSYEKL. V shed 0 bases and J shed 7 bases, with 9 bases lying between them. DNA for the CDR3: TGCGCCAGCAGCCAAGAGGGTCGCGACGGGGAGCTGTTTTTT. Translating it yields CASSQEGRDGELFF.

The CDR3 nucleotides read TGTGCCAGCAGCTTAGGTGGGGCAGGCGAGCAGTACTTC. This translates into CASSLGGAGEQYF. This chain connects TRBV11-2 to TRBJ2-7, with TRBD1 as a possible D gene (5 bases). Looked up from germline, CDR1 is SGHAT and CDR2 is FQNNGV. The V end was cut by 1 base, the J end by 6 bases, with 10 bases between. The CDR3 totals 13 residues.

The CDR3 nucleotides read TGTGCCAGCAGTCGGGCATCTCCTCAAGAGACCCAGTACTTC. Amino acids: CASSRASPQETQYF. The gene calls are TRBV6-5 and TRBJ2-5; no clear D. The CDR3 is made up of 14 amino acids. The germline V gene has CDR1 MNHEY and CDR2 SVGAGI. V was cut by 5 bases and J by 2 bases, with 12 bases left in between.

V and J are TRBV3-1 (or the pseudogene TRBV3-2) and TRBJ1-1, with a possible D match to TRBD1 (6 bases). The CDR3 length is 13 residues. V was cut by 10 bases and J by 5 bases, with 17 bases left in between. Germline lookup yields CDR1 LGHDT and CDR2 YNNKEL (reference sequence). The CDR3: CAIRGGPGTEAFF. The CDR3 nucleotides read TGTGCCATCCGAGGGGGGCCGGGGACTGAAGCTTTCTTT.

The chain's CDR3 is CASSSSGQGYNEQYF. Here the CDR3 DNA reads TGCGCCAGCAGCTCATCGGGACAGGGGTACAACGAGCAGTACTTC. This chain uses TRBV5-1 with TRBJ2-7; 10 bases line up with TRBD1. The CDR3 has 15 amino acids. V lost 3 bases and J lost 5; bases outside the gene matches: 8. Germline CDR1 SGHRS, CDR2 YFSETQ. The whole variable domain, filled in from reference TRBV5-1 and TRBJ2-7, reads KAGVTQTPRYLIKTRGQQVTLSCSPISGHRSVSWYQQTPGQGLQFLFEYFSETQRNKGNFPGRFSGRQFSNSRSEMNVSTLELGDSALYLCASSSSGQGYNEQYFGPGTRLTVT.

This chain uses TRBV10-3 with TRBJ1-3; D uncertain. CDR1 is ENHRY, CDR2 SYGVKD, per germline. The CDR3 is 15 residues long. Trimming stripped 3 bases from V and 1 base from J, with 10 bases between. CDR3: CAISEGLESGNTIYF. In nucleotides, the CDR3 is TGTGCCATCAGTGAAGGGTTGGAATCTGGAAACACCATATATTTT.

The chain employs TRBV29-1 and TRBJ2-7, with 7 bases lining up with TRBD2. Unmatched junction bases numbered 0, after V lost 3 bases and J lost 4 bases. The length of the CDR3 is 11 residues. Germline V gene data show CDR1 as SQVTM and CDR2 as ANQGSEA. The CDR3 coding sequence is TGCAGCGTTGAGGGACTATACGAGCAGTACTTC. It is translated as CSVEGLYEQYF.

V is TRBV27 and J is TRBJ2-4; D gene uncertain. V lost 10 bases and J lost 3, with 25 bases in between. The CDR3 is 17 residues long. CDR1 is MNHEY, CDR2 SMNVEV, per germline (reference sequence). CDR3 protein: CATAPEGVRPFKNIQYF. The CDR3 bases are TGTGCCACCGCCCCCGAAGGTGTGCGGCCGTTCAAAAACATTCAGTACTTC.

The chain combines TRBV28 with TRBJ2-7; D is possibly TRBD2 (6 bases). This CDR3 is 13 amino acids long. Between the trimmed V and J ends, which lost 6 bases and 4 bases, there was a span of 13 bases. CDR1 is MDHEN, CDR2 SYDVKM, per germline. The CDR3 protein is CASSWPGVYEQYF. CDR3 coding DNA: TGTGCCAGCAGCTGGCCGGGAGTATACGAGCAGTACTTC.

This chain links TRBV7-2 with TRBJ1-2; D remains unclear. Germline loops: CDR1 SGHTA, CDR2 FQGNSA. CDR3 length: 18 residues. The V and J ends lost 5 bases and 0 bases respectively, with 22 bases between them. Here the CDR3 reads CASSPPLLAQTSNYGYTF. CDR3 DNA: TGTGCCAGCAGCCCGCCTCTCTTGGCGCAGACTTCTAACTATGGCTACACCTTC.

This clone occurred a few times. This chain joins TRBV5-1 and TRBJ1-1; perhaps TRBD1 as D (5 bases). Trimming left V 6 bases short and J 1 base short, with 13 bases between. Germline loops: CDR1 SGHRS, CDR2 YFSETQ. The CDR3 spans 14 residues. CDR3 in amino acids: CASTRDPENTEAFF. The CDR3 DNA reads TGCGCCAGCACCAGGGACCCAGAGAACACTGAAGCTTTCTTT.

The rearrangement uses TRBV9 and TRBJ2-3, with D perhaps TRBD2 (6 bases). V was clipped by 2 bases and J by 1 base, with 11 bases between them. Germline lookup yields CDR1 SGDLS and CDR2 YYNGEE. The CDR3 is 15 amino acids. The chain's CDR3 is CASSVGSGGTDTQYF. In DNA, the CDR3 is TGTGCCAGCAGCGTGGGTAGCGGAGGCACAGATACGCAGTATTTT.

The chain uses TRBV6-5 and TRBJ2-7; D not resolved. There are 13 residues in the CDR3. Per germline, CDR1 MNHEY and CDR2 SVGAGI. V gave up 0 bases and J gave up 4 bases, with 7 bases separating them. The DNA of the CDR3 is TGTGCCAGCAGTTACTCCCTCGGATACGAGCAGTACTTC. Its translation: CASSYSLGYEQYF.

Only one count was recorded for this clone. This sequence joins TRBV11-2 and TRBJ1-4, with D unclear. The V end lost 5 bases, the J end lost 2 bases, and 15 bases lay between the germline ends. Germline-derived CDR1 and CDR2 are SGHAT and FQNNGV. The length of the CDR3 is 16 residues. The CDR3 region is CASSRNLGRTNEKLFF. As DNA, the CDR3 is TGTGCCAGCAGCCGCAACCTTGGAAGGACTAATGAAAAACTGTTTTTT.

This rearrangement joins TRBV3-1 (or the pseudogene TRBV3-2) to TRBJ1-5; D not resolved. Trimming took 1 base from V and 9 from J, leaving 10 bases between them. In germline, CDR1 is LGHDT, CDR2 YNNKEL (reference sequence). CDR3 length equals 13 residues. In DNA, the CDR3 is TGTGCCAGCAGCCAAGGCCCCCCTTCGCCCCAGCATTTT. Its translation is CASSQGPPSPQHF.

This chain joins TRBV2 and TRBJ1-2; D is unclear. V lost 3 bases and J lost 4, with 12 bases in between. Germline assignment: CDR1 SNHLY and CDR2 FYNNEI. This CDR3 contains 14 residues. For the CDR3, the DNA is TGTGCCAGCAGTGAGATGGCAACGGGCTATGGCTACACCTTC. This sequence encodes CASSEMATGYGYTF.

The genes are TRBV15 and TRBJ2-5; D is possibly TRBD1 (6 bases). V dropped 7 bases and J dropped 5 bases, with 14 bases sitting between them. This CDR3 has 13 amino acids. CDR1 LNHNV and CDR2 YYDKDF come from the germline V gene (reference sequence). The CDR3 region is CATNTGFQETQYF. CDR3 bases: TGTGCCACCAATACAGGGTTCCAGGAGACCCAGTACTTC.

The chain joins TRBV4-2 to TRBJ1-3; the D gene is possibly TRBD1 (6 bases). CDR1 and CDR2 from the germline V gene are LGHNA and YNFKEQ. The CDR3 loop spans 16 amino acids. V dropped 5 bases and J dropped 0 bases, with 14 bases sitting between them. This CDR3 is CASSRTIGGSGNTIYF. The CDR3, as DNA: TGTGCCAGCAGCAGGACGATAGGGGGCTCTGGAAACACCATATATTTT.

This clone was detected a few times. The V gene is TRBV5-6, the J gene TRBJ1-2, with TRBD1 as a possible D gene (6 bases). Germline V lookup: CDR1 SGHDT, CDR2 YYEEEE. Between the trimmed V and J ends, which lost 7 bases and 2 bases, there was a span of 18 bases. CDR3 length: 15 amino acids. The CDR3 region has the DNA TGTGCCAGCTTTCCTCAGGGGCGCTGGAACTATGGCTACACCTTC. Its protein is CASFPQGRWNYGYTF.

The rearrangement uses TRBV13 and TRBJ2-7, with 13 bases lining up with TRBD2. With V trimmed by 4 bases and J by 5 bases, 11 bases remained unmatched. CDR1 and CDR2 from the germline V gene are PRHDT and FYEKMQ (reference sequence). This CDR3 spans 17 amino acids. The CDR3 protein is CASSYLGLAGEYDEQYF. Here the CDR3 DNA reads TGTGCCAGCAGCTACCTAGGACTAGCGGGAGAGTATGACGAGCAGTACTTC.

This rearrangement joins TRBV3-1 (or the pseudogene TRBV3-2) to TRBJ1-5; 8 nucleotides match TRBD1. The germline CDR1 and CDR2 sequences are LGHDT and YNNKEL (reference sequence). J lost 6 bases, V lost 1 base, and 8 bases had no gene match. The CDR3 runs 16 residues. Written as DNA, the CDR3 is TGTGCCAGCAGCCAAGCCTTCAGGGGGCCGACTCAGCCCCAGCATTTT. Its translation is CASSQAFRGPTQPQHF.